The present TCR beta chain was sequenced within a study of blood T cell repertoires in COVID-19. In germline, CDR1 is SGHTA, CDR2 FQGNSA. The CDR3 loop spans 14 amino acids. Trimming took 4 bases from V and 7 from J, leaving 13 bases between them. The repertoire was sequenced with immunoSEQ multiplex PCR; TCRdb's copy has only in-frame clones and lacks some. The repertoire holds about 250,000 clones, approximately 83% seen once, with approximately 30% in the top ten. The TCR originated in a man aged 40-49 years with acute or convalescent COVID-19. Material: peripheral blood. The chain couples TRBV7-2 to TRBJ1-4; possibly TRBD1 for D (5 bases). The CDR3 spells CASSSDSRFEKLFF. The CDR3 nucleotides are TGTGCCAGCAGCTCCGACAGCCGATTTGAAAAACTGTTTTTT.